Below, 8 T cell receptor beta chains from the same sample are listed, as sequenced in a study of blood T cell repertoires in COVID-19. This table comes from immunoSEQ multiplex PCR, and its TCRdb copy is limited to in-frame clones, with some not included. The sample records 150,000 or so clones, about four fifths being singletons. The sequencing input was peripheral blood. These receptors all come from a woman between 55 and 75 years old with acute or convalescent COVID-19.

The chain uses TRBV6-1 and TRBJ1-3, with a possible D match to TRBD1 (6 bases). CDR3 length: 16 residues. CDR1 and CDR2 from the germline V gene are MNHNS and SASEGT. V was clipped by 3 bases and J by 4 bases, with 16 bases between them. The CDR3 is CASSDQYRAEGNTIYF. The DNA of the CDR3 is TGTGCCAGCAGTGACCAATACAGGGCAGAAGGAAACACCATATATTTT.

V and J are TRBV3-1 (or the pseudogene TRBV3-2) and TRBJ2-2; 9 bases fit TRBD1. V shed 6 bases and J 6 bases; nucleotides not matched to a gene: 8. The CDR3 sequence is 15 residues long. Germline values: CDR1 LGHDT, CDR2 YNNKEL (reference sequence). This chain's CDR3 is CASSRQGGRAGELFF. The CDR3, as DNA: TGTGCCAGCAGTCGACAGGGGGGCCGAGCCGGGGAGCTGTTTTTT.

CDR3 sequence reads: CATSGVYEKLFF. The CDR3 bases are TGTGCCACCTCAGGGGTGTACGAAAAACTGTTTTTT. The J gene is TRBJ1-4, the V gene TRBV19; weak D call: TRBD1 (6 bases). V lost 10 bases and J 8 bases, leaving 14 bases between the germline ends. Germline values: CDR1 LNHDA, CDR2 SQIVND (reference sequence). The CDR3 extends over 12 amino acids.

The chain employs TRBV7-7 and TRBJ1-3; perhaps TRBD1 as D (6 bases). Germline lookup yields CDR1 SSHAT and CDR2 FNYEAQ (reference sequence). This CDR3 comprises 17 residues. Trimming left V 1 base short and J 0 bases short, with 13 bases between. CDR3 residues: CASSLGPAGASGNTIYF. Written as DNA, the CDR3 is TGTGCCAGCAGCTTAGGCCCGGCGGGGGCCTCTGGAAACACCATATATTTT.

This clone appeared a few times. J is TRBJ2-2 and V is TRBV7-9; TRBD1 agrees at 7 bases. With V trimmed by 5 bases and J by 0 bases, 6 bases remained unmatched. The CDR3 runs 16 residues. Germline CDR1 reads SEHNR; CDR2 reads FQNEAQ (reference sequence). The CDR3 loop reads CASSRRQGPNTGELFF. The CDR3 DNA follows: TGTGCCAGCAGCCGTAGACAGGGTCCGAACACCGGGGAGCTGTTTTTT.

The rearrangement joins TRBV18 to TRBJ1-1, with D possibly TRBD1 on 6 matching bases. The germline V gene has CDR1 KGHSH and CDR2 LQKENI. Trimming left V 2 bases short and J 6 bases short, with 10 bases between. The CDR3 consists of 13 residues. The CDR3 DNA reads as TGTGCCAGCTCACCAACAGGGTTGCCTGAAGCTTTCTTT. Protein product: CASSPTGLPEAFF.

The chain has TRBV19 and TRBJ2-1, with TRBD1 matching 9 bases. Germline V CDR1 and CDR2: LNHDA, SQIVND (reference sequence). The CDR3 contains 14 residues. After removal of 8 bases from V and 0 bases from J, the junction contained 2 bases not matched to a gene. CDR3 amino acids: CASDRGSSYNEQFF. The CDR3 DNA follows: TGTGCCAGTGACAGGGGGAGCTCCTACAATGAGCAGTTCTTC.

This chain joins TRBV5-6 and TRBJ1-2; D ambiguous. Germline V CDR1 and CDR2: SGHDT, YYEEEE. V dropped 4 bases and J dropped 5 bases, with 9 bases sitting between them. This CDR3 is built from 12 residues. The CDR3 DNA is TGTGCCAGCAGCCCGGGTGAATATGGCTACACCTTC. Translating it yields CASSPGEYGYTF.